Sequencing of this T cell receptor beta chain was carried out in a study of blood T cell repertoires in COVID-19. V shed 5 bases and J shed 6 bases, with 16 bases lying between them. This CDR3 has 14 amino acids. Germline loops: CDR1 MNHEY, CDR2 SVGEGT. Sequencing used immunoSEQ multiplex PCR; TCRdb keeps in-frame clones, though not all of them. The sample records 200,000 to 300,000 clones, 80% to 90% being singletons. The sample consisted of peripheral blood. This receptor was taken from a man aged 35 to 55 who had recovered from COVID-19. The rearrangement links TRBV6-2 or TRBV6-3 to TRBJ2-5, with a tentative D call TRBD2 (6 bases). CDR3 loop: CASSLILASQTQYF. CDR3 nucleotide sequence: TGTGCCAGCAGTCTGATACTAGCCTCGCAGACCCAGTACTTC.